A single T cell receptor beta chain is shown here with its context. TCRdb keeps only in-frame clones here, not all; method: immunoSEQ multiplex PCR. The data contain 30,000 to 40,000 clones, roughly 84% of them seen just once; the ten biggest clones take up less than 20%. Time point here: pretreatment peripheral blood. Patients' cancers were locally advanced or metastatic urothelial carcinomas. All patients handed over anywhere from 1 to 8 samples, pretreatment and on-treatment. The sample originates from a study of PD-L1 blockade in urothelial cancer. In the study overall: Prior chemotherapy ranged from 0 to 3 regimens per patient. It was at 3 weeks (second dose) and 6 weeks after treatment start that blood was analyzed.

The CDR3 spans 15 residues. V lost 3 bases to trimming and J lost 5 bases; unmatched junction nucleotides: 7. The V gene's germline CDR1 is SQVTM and CDR2 ANQGSEA. The TCR comes from a man in his fifties or sixties with urothelial cancer. The starting material was PBMCs, obtained around atezolizumab (anti-PD-L1) treatment. The V call is TRBV29-1, the J call TRBJ2-5; 12 bases map to TRBD1. The CDR3 coding sequence is TGCAGCGTTGACGCTCTGGGACAGGGGGCGGAGACCCAGTACTTC. Amino acid sequence: CSVDALGQGAETQYF. Together with reference TRBV29-1 and TRBJ2-5, the CDR3 gives the full variable domain: SAVISQKPSRDICQRGTSLTIQCQVDSQVTMMFWYRQQPGQSLTLIATANQGSEATYESGFVIDKFPISRPNLTFSTLTVSNMSPEDSSIYLCSVDALGQGAETQYFGPGTRLLVL.